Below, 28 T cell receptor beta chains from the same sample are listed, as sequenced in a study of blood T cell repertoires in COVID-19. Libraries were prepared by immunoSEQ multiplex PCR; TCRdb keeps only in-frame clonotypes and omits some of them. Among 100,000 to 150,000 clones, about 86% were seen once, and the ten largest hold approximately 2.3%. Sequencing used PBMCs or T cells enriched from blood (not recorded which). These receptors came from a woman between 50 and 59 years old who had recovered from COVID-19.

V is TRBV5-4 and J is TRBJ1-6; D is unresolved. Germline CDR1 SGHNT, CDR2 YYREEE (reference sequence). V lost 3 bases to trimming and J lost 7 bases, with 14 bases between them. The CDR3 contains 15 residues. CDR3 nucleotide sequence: TGTGCCAGCAGCTCGGGGATTCTCAGCAATTCACCCCTCCACTTT. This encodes CASSSGILSNSPLHF. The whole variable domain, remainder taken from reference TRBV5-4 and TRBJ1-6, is ETGVTQSPTHLIKTRGQQVTLRCSSQSGHNTVSWYQQALGQGPQFIFQYYREEENGRGNFPPRFSGLQFPNYSSELNVNALELDDSALYLCASSSGILSNSPLHFGNGTRLTVT.

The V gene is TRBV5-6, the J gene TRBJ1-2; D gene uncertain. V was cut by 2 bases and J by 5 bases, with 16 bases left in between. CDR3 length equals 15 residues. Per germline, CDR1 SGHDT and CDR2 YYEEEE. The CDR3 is CASSLGTRLTYGYTF. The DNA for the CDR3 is TGTGCCAGCAGCTTAGGTACGCGGCTAACGTATGGCTACACCTTC.

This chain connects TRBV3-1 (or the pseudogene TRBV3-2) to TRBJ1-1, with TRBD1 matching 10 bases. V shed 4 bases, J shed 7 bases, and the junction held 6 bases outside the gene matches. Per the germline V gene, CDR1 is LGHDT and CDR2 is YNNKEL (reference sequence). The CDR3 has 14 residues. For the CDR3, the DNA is TGTGCCAGCAGCCGAGGGACAGGGGCCCTTGAAGCTTTCTTT. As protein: CASSRGTGALEAFF.

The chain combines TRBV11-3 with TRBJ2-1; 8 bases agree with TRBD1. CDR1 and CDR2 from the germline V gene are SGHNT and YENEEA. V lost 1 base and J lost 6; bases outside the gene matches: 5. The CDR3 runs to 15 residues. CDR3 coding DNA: TGTGCCAGCAGCTTAGGACAGGGGTTCTCCAATGAGCAGTTCTTC. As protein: CASSLGQGFSNEQFF.

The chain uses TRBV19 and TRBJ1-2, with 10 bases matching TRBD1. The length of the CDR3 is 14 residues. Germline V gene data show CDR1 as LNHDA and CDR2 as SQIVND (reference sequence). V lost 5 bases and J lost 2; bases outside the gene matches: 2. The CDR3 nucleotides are TGTGCCAGTAGTCGGGACAGGGGCAACTATGGCTACACCTTC. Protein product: CASSRDRGNYGYTF.

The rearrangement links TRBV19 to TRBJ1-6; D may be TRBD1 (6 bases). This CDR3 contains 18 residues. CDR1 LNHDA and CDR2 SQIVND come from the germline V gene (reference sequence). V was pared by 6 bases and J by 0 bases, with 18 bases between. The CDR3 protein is CASRKRRGQSSYNSPLHF. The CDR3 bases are TGTGCCAGTAGGAAACGAAGGGGACAAAGCTCCTATAATTCACCCCTCCACTTT.

The CDR3 nucleotides are TGTGCCAGCAGTTTGGCCCTGGCCGAGCAGTACTTC. This sequence encodes CASSLALAEQYF. This chain joins TRBV12-3 or TRBV12-4 and TRBJ2-7; no reliable D call. The CDR3 covers 12 residues. V was trimmed by 3 bases and J by 6 bases, leaving 9 bases between them.

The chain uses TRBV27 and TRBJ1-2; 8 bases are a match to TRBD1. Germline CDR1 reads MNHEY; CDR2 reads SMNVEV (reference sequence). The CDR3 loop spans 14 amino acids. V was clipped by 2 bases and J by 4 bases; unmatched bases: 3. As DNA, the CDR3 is TGTGCCAGCAGTTTAAGGGGACAGGCCTATGGCTACACCTTC. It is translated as CASSLRGQAYGYTF.

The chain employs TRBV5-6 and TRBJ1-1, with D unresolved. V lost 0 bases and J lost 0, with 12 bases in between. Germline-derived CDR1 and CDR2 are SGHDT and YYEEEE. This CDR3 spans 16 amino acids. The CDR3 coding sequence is TGTGCCAGCAGCTTGGCGGTTGTACGGTTGAACACTGAAGCTTTCTTT. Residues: CASSLAVVRLNTEAFF.

The CDR3 nucleotides are TGTGCCAGCAGTGCCCAAGGAGGGGGGGGCGAGCAGTTCTTC. Residues: CASSAQGGGGEQFF. This chain links TRBV6-4 with TRBJ2-1, with D perhaps matching TRBD2 (7 bases). Trimming removed 4 bases at V and 10 bases at J, with 17 bases between. CDR3 length equals 14 residues. Germline loops: CDR1 MRHNA, CDR2 SNTAGT.

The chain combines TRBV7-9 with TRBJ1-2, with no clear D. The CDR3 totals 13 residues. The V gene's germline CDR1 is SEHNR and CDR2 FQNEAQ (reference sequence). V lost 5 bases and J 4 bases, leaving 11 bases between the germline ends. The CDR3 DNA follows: TGTGCCAGCAGCCTTTCGGGAATCTATGGCTACACCTTC. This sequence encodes CASSLSGIYGYTF.

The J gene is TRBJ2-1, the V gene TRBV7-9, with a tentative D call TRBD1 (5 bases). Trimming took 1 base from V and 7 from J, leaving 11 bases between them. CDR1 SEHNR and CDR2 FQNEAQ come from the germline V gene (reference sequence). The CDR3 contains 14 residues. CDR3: CASSLGKGPNEQFF. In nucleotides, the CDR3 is TGTGCCAGCAGCTTAGGTAAGGGGCCTAATGAGCAGTTCTTC.

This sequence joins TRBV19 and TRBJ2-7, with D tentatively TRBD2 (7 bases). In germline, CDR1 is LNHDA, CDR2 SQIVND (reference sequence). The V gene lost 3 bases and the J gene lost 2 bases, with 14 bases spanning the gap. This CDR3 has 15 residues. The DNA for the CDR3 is TGTGCCAGTAGTATTGGCGGGGGCGAAACCTACGAGCAGTACTTC. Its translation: CASSIGGGETYEQYF.

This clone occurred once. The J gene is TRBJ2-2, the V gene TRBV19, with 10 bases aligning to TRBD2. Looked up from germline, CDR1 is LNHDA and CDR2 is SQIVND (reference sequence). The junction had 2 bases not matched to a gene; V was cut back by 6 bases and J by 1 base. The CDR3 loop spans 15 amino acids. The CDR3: CASRTSGVNTGELFF. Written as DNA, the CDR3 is TGTGCCAGTAGAACTAGCGGGGTGAACACCGGGGAGCTGTTTTTT.

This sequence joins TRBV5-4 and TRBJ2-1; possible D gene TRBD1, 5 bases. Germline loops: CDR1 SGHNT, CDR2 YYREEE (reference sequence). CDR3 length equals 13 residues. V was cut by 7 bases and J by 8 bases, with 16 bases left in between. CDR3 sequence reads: CASFGDDSDEQFF. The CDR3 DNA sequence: TGTGCCAGCTTCGGCGATGACAGCGATGAGCAGTTCTTC. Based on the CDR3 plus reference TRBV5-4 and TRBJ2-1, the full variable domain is ETGVTQSPTHLIKTRGQQVTLRCSSQSGHNTVSWYQQALGQGPQFIFQYYREEENGRGNFPPRFSGLQFPNYSSELNVNALELDDSALYLCASFGDDSDEQFFGPGTRLTVL.

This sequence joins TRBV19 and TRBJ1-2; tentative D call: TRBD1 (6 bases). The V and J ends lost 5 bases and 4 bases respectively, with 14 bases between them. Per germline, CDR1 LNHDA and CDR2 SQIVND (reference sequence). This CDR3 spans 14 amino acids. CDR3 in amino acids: CASSPGTPGYGYTF. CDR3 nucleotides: TGTGCCAGTAGTCCCGGGACACCAGGCTATGGCTACACCTTC.

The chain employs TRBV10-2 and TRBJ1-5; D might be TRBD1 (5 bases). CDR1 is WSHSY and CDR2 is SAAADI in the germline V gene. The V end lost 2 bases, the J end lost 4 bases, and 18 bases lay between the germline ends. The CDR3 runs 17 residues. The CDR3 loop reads CASSEGRGRGRNQPQHF. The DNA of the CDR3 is TGCGCCAGCAGTGAGGGCCGGGGCCGGGGGAGGAATCAGCCCCAGCATTTT.

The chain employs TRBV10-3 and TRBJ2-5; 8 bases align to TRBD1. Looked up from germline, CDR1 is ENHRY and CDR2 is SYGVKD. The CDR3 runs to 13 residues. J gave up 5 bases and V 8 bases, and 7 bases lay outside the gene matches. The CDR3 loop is CAIADRDRETQYF. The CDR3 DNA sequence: TGTGCCATCGCGGACAGGGATAGGGAGACCCAGTACTTC.

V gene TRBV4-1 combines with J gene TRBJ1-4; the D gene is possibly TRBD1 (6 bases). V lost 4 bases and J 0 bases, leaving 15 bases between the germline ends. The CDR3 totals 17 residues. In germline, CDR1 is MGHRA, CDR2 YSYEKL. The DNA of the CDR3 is TGCGCCAGCAGCCCCCGTCGCAGGGGATCAACTAATGAAAAACTGTTTTTT. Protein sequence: CASSPRRRGSTNEKLFF.

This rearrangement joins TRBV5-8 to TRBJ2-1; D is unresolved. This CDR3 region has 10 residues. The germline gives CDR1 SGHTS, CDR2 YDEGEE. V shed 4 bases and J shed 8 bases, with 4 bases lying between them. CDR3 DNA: TGTGCCAGCAGCCTTTATGAGCAGTTCTTC. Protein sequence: CASSLYEQFF.

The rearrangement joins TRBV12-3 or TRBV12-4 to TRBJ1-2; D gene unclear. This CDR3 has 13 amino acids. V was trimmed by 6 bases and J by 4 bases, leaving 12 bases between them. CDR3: CASRPEGSYGYTF. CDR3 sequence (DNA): TGTGCCAGCAGACCGGAGGGAAGCTATGGCTACACCTTC.

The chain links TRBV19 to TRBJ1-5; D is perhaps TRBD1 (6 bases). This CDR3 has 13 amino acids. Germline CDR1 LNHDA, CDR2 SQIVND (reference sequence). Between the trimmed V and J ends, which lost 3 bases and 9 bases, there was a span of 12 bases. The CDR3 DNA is TGTGCCAGTAGTATGAGGACAGTCGGGCCCCAGCATTTT. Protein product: CASSMRTVGPQHF.

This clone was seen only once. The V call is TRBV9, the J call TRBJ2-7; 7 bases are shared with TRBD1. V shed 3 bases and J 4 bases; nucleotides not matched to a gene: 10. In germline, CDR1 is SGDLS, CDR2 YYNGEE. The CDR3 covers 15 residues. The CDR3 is CASSGRTGSPYEQYF. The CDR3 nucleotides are TGTGCCAGCAGCGGACGGACAGGTTCCCCTTACGAGCAGTACTTC.

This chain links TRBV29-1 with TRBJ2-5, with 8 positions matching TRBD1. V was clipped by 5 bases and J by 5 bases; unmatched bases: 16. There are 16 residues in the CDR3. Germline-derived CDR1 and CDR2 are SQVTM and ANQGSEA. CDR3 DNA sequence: TGCAGCGTTTGGCTTGAGGGGCAGGGGGCCGAGGAGACCCAGTACTTC. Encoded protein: CSVWLEGQGAEETQYF.

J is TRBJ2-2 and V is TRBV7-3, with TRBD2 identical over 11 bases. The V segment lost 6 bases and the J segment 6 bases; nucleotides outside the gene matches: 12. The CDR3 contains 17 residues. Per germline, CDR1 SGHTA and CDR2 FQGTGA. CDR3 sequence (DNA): TGTGCCAGCAGTTTATCCCCTAGCGGGGGGCCTTCCGGGGAGCTGTTTTTT. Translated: CASSLSPSGGPSGELFF.

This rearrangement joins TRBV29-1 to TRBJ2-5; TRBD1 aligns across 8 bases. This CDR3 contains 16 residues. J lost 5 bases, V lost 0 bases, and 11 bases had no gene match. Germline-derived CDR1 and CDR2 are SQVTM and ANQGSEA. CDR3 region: CSVEDLGQAIWETQYF. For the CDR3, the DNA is TGCAGCGTTGAAGATTTGGGACAGGCAATTTGGGAGACCCAGTACTTC.

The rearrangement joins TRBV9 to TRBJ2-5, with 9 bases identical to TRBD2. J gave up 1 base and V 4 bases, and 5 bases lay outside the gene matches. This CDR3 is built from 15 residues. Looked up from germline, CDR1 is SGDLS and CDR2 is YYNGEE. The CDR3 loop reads CASSRPRGGQETQYF. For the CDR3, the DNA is TGTGCCAGCAGCCGGCCGCGGGGGGGCCAAGAGACCCAGTACTTC.

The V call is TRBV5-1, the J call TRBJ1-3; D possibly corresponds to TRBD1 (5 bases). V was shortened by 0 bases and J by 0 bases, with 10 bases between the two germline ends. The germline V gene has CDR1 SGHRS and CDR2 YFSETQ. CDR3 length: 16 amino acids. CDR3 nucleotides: TGCGCCAGCAGCTTGGGGGGCAGACTCTCTGGAAACACCATATATTTT. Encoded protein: CASSLGGRLSGNTIYF.